These 11 T cell receptor beta chains came from one sample sequenced in a study of cytomegalovirus exposure and HLA in healthy donors. 60 Vbeta and 13 Jbeta primers were used in PCR. TCRdb's copy holds only in-frame clones and misses some; the assay was immunoSEQ multiplex PCR. This sample yields 90,000 to 130,000 clones, of which 70% to 85% are seen a single time; less than 7.5% belongs to the top ten. Specimen: PBMCs. All receptors come from a man under 40 in good health and CMV-seropositive.

This chain links TRBV15 with TRBJ2-7; D may be TRBD2 (5 bases). The V gene's germline CDR1 is LNHNV and CDR2 YYDKDF (reference sequence). The CDR3 consists of 12 residues. Deletions cut 5 bases from V and 6 bases from J, with 11 bases between. The CDR3 spells CATSLSRGEQYF. CDR3 bases: TGTGCCACCAGCCTGTCCCGGGGCGAGCAGTACTTC.

This clone has just a few counts. The CDR3 reads CASSLVGGEGNTEAFF. DNA for the CDR3: TGTGCCAGCAGCTTAGTCGGCGGGGAAGGGAACACTGAAGCTTTCTTT. The V gene is TRBV7-2, the J gene TRBJ1-1, with D unresolved. In germline, CDR1 is SGHTA, CDR2 FQGNSA. V shed 1 base and J shed 1 base, with 13 bases lying between them. The CDR3 runs 16 residues. Combining the CDR3 with reference TRBV7-2 and TRBJ1-1 gives the whole variable domain GAGVSQSPSNKVTEKGKDVELRCDPISGHTALYWYRQSLGQGLEFLIYFQGNSAPDKSGLPSDRFSAERTGGSVSTLTIQRTQQEDSAVYLCASSLVGGEGNTEAFFGQGTRLTVV.

The DNA of the CDR3 is TGTGCCAGCAGTGCAGGGGAGACTAACTATGGCTACACCTTC. Protein product: CASSAGETNYGYTF. The rearrangement uses TRBV6-5 and TRBJ1-2, with D perhaps matching TRBD1 (6 bases). Germline V gene lookup returns CDR1 MNHEY and CDR2 SVGAGI. V was clipped by 5 bases and J by 0 bases, with 10 bases between them. The CDR3 length is 14 residues.

The V gene is TRBV5-1, the J gene TRBJ1-2; 7 nucleotides match TRBD1. After removal of 4 bases from V and 7 bases from J, the junction contained 4 bases not matched to a gene. Germline values: CDR1 SGHRS, CDR2 YFSETQ. This CDR3 contains 12 residues. The CDR3 DNA sequence: TGCGCCAGCAGCCAAAACAGGGGTGGCTACACCTTC. It encodes CASSQNRGGYTF.

The chain is built from TRBV25-1 and TRBJ2-1, with TRBD1 matching 10 bases. Germline CDR1 and CDR2: MGHDK and SYGVNS. V gave up 3 bases and J gave up 7 bases; unmatched junction bases: 6. The CDR3 covers 15 residues. The CDR3 reads CASSEAGQGRNEQFF. DNA of the CDR3: TGTGCCAGCAGTGAGGCGGGACAGGGGCGGAATGAGCAGTTCTTC.

This chain joins TRBV5-1 and TRBJ2-7; weak D call: TRBD2 (7 bases). The CDR3 consists of 16 residues. The V gene's germline CDR1 is SGHRS and CDR2 YFSETQ. The ends were cut back, 3 bases at V and 6 bases at J, with 22 bases in the middle. CDR3 region: CASSSDRGALGGEQYF. CDR3 coding DNA: TGCGCCAGCAGCTCTGATCGGGGGGCCTTAGGGGGCGAGCAGTACTTC.

This clone has more than one count but fewer than ten. This chain connects TRBV27 to TRBJ1-2, with 8 bases fitting TRBD1. This CDR3 has 14 amino acids. Germline V gene lookup returns CDR1 MNHEY and CDR2 SMNVEV (reference sequence). Germline trimming cut 8 bases from V and 4 bases from J; bases unmatched to any gene: 9. CDR3 residues: CASPPQGAIYGYTF. The CDR3 bases are TGTGCCAGCCCCCCCCAGGGGGCGATCTATGGCTACACCTTC.

V is TRBV7-2 and J is TRBJ2-2; 8 bases align to TRBD2. This CDR3 contains 15 residues. Trimming cost V 5 bases and J 8 bases; bases outside gene matches: 10. Germline loops: CDR1 SGHTA, CDR2 FQGNSA. The CDR3 region is CASSPSQRGLGELFF. DNA of the CDR3: TGTGCCAGCAGCCCCTCCCAGCGGGGGTTGGGGGAGCTGTTTTTT.

Sample share makes this clone medium-sized. Here the CDR3 DNA reads TGTGCCAGCAGTGAACAGGGACAGGGGTCGCCAGCGAAGACCCAGTACTTC. Amino acids: CASSEQGQGSPAKTQYF. The chain links TRBV2 to TRBJ2-5; 10 bases match TRBD1. Germline loops: CDR1 SNHLY, CDR2 FYNNEI. The CDR3 extends over 17 amino acids. Losses at the gene ends were 2 bases for V and 6 bases for J; bases not matched to a gene: 12.

The chain combines TRBV7-9 with TRBJ2-2; 12 positions match TRBD2. The CDR3 is 19 residues long. Per the germline V gene, CDR1 is SEHNR and CDR2 is FQNEAQ (reference sequence). V dropped 2 bases and J dropped 0; count of bases not matched to a gene: 7. The CDR3 nucleotides are TGTGCCAGCAGCTTAACCGTGACTAGCGGGGGCCCGAACACCGGGGAGCTGTTTTTT. Translated, it gives CASSLTVTSGGPNTGELFF.

The V and J genes are TRBV19 and TRBJ2-3, with 15 bases that match TRBD2. Germline V gene lookup returns CDR1 LNHDA and CDR2 SQIVND (reference sequence). The CDR3 is 16 amino acids. With 6 bases clipped from V and 5 bases from J, the junction kept 6 bases outside the gene matches. The CDR3 DNA is TGTGCCAGTAGGAGGACTAGCGGGGGGGCAATAGATACGCAGTATTTT. It translates to CASRRTSGGAIDTQYF.